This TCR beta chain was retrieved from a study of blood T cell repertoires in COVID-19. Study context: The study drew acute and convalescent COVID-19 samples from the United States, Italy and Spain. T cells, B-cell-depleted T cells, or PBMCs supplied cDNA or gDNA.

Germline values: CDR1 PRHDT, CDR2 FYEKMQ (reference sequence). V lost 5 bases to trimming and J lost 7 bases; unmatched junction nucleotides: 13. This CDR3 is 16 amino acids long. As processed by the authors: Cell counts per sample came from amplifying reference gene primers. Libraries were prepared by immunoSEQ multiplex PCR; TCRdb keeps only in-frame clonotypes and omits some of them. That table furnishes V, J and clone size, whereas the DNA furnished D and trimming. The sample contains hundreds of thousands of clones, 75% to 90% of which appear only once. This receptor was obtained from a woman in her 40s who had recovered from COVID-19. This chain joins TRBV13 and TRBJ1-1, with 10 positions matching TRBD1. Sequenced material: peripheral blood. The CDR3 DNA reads TGTGCCAGCAGCAGCCGGGACAGGGGCCTATGGGGTGAAGCTTTCTTT. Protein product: CASSSRDRGLWGEAFF.